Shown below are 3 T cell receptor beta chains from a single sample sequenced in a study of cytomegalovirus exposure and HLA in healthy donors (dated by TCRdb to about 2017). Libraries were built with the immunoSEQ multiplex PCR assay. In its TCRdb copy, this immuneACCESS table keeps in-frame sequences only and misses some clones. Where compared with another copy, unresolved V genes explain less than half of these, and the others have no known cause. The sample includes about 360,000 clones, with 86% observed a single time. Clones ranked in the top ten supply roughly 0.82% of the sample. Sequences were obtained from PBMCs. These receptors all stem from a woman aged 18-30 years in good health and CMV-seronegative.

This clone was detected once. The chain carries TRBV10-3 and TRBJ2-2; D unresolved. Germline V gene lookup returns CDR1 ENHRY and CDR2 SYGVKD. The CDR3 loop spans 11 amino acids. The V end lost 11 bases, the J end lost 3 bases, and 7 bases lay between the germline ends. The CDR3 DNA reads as TGTGCCCCGGCGGACACCGGGGAGCTGTTTTTT. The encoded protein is CAPADTGELFF.

The CDR3, as DNA: TGTGCCACCAGCAGAGAGAGTGGAGGTCAGTACTTC. As protein: CATSRESGGQYF. The chain employs TRBV15 and TRBJ2-4; the D gene is possibly TRBD2 (5 bases). CDR1 and CDR2 (germline): LNHNV, YYDKDF (reference sequence). V dropped 0 bases and J dropped 12 bases, with 9 bases sitting between them. The CDR3 loop spans 12 amino acids.

The CDR3 protein is CASSLFGSSDEQYF. CDR3 DNA sequence: TGTGCCAGCAGCTTATTCGGGAGTAGCGACGAGCAGTACTTC. The chain links TRBV7-9 to TRBJ2-7, with D perhaps TRBD2 (6 bases). The CDR3 consists of 14 residues. The V end was cut by 2 bases, the J end by 5 bases, with 13 bases between. Germline values: CDR1 SEHNR, CDR2 FQNEAQ (reference sequence).